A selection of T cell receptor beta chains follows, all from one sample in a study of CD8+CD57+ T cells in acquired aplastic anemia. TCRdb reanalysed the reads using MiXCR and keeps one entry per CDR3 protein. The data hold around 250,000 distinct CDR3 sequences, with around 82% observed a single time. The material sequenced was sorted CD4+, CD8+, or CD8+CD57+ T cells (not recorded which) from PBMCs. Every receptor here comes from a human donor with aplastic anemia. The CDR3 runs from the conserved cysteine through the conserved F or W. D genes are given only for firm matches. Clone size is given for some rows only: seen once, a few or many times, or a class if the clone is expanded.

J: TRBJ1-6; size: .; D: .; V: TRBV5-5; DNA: TGTGCCAGCAGCTTCCTACAAGGGCAATATAATTCACCCCTCCACTTT; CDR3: CASSFLQGQYNSPLHF
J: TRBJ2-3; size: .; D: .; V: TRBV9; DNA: TGTGCCAGCAGCTTAACAGGCGCTTCCGATAAGCAGTATTTT; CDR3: CASSLTGASDKQYF
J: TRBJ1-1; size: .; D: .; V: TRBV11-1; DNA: TGTGCCAGCAGCGAACCACTGACCGAGGCTTTCTTT; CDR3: CASSEPLTEAFF
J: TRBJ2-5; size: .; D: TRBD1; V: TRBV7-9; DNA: TGTGCCAGCAGCCATTGGGACAGGCAGGATACGCAGTATTTC; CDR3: CASSHWDRQDTQYF
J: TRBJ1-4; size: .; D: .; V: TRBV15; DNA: TGTGCCACCAGCATCCGAGGATTGGGGGCGCGACCTAATGAAAAACTGTCTTTT; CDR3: CATSIRGLGARPNEKLSF
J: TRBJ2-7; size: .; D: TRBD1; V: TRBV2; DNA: TGTGCCAGCAGCGCCGGAGGACAGGGTTACGAGCAGTACTTC; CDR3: CASSAGGQGYEQYF
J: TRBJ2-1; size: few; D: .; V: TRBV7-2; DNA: TGTGCCAGCAGCTTGCGGCAGGGGAATGAGCAGTTCTTC; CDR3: CASSLRQGNEQFF
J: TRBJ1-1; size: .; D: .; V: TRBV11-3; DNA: TGTGCCAGCAGCTTAGATCTGACAGGATCGGGGACTGAAGCTTTCTTT; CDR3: CASSLDLTGSGTEAFF
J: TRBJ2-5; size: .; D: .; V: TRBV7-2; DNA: TGTGCCAGCAGCAATGGACTTGGGGAGAGACCCAGTACTTACTTC; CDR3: CASSNGLGERPSTYF
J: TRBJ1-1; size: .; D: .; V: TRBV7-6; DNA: TGTGCCAGCACCCTAGGTAGGACAGCCAACAGGGACAACTTCTTT; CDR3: CASTLGRTANRDNFF
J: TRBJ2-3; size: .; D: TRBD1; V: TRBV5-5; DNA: TGTGCCAGCAGCTTCCGGACAGGTCCCGATACGCAGTATTTT; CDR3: CASSFRTGPDTQYF
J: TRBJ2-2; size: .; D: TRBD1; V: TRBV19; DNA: TGTGCCAGTAAAGGACTTACTGGGACAGGGCTCACCGGGGAGCTGTTTTTT; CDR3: CASKGLTGTGLTGELFF
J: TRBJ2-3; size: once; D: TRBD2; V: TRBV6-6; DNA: TGTGCCAGCAGTCTAACTAGCGGGGGGGCGCATACGCAGTATTTT; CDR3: CASSLTSGGAHTQYF
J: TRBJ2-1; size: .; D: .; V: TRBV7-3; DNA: TGTGCCAGCAGCTTACGGGGTAGTGAGCAGTTCTTC; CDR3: CASSLRGSEQFF
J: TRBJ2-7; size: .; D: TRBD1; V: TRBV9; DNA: TGTGCCAGCAGCCCCCGGCCCGGGACAGCCTCCTACGAGCAGTACTTC; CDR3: CASSPRPGTASYEQYF
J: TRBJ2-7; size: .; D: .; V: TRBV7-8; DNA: TGTGCCAGCGGCTTGGGACTCACCTCCGAGCAGTACTTC; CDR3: CASGLGLTSEQYF
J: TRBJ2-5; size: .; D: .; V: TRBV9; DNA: TGTGCCAGCAGCTTAAAGCCACAAGAGACCCAGTACTTC; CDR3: CASSLKPQETQYF